The subject of this entry is one T cell receptor beta chain. This entry comes from a study of blood T cell repertoires in COVID-19. Looking at the study overall: COVID-19 samples collected from the United States, Italy and Spain covered acute and convalescent phases.

How the authors handled the data: How many nucleated cells were present was estimated from reference gene primer amplification. Repertoires were generated with immunoSEQ multiplex PCR, while TCRdb's copy carries only in-frame clones and drops some. The DNA was the basis for D and trimming; V, J and clone size are from that table. The sample lists 170,000 or so clones, 90% seen once, with approximately 0.5% in the top ten. CDR1 and CDR2 (germline): MNHEY, SVGAGI. The CDR3 loop spans 15 amino acids. Trimming pared 4 bases from V and 4 bases from J, leaving 13 bases between. V gene TRBV6-5 combines with J gene TRBJ2-2; D is undetermined. Material for sequencing was peripheral blood. The origin of this receptor is a man aged 45-65 years with acute or convalescent COVID-19. For the CDR3, the DNA is TGTGCCAGCAGTTCTCAGGTTGACGGCACCGGGGAGCTGTTTTTT. The encoded protein is CASSSQVDGTGELFF.